What follows are 20 T cell receptor beta chains derived from one specimen sequenced in a study of shared clonotypes between healthy human individuals. TCRdb's copy holds only in-frame clones and misses some; the assay was immunoSEQ multiplex PCR. The sample lists fewer than 2.5 million clones, under 95% occurring once. Sequences were obtained from naive CD4+ T cells from PBMCs. The subset: CD45RA+ positively selected. These receptors were obtained from a young man in good health. Some clones in this sample may be carry-over from other donors' samples.

The rearrangement uses TRBV18 and TRBJ2-5; 8 nucleotides line up with TRBD1. The junction had 7 bases not matched to a gene; V was cut back by 5 bases and J by 5 bases. The CDR3 extends over 14 amino acids. Germline V CDR1 and CDR2: KGHSH, LQKENI. The CDR3 sequence is CASSSGQGGETQYF. The CDR3 DNA reads TGTGCCAGCTCATCAGGACAGGGCGGGGAGACCCAGTACTTC. Full variable domain (missing parts from reference TRBV18 and TRBJ2-5): NAGVMQNPRHLVRRRGQEARLRCSPMKGHSHVYWYRQLPEEGLKFMVYLQKENIIDESGMPKERFSAEFPKEGPSILRIQQVVRGDSAAYFCASSSGQGGETQYFGPGTRLLVL.

CDR3 in amino acids: CASSRLAGAYNEQFF. The DNA for the CDR3 is TGTGCCAGCAGCCGACTAGCGGGAGCCTACAATGAGCAGTTCTTC. The V gene is TRBV7-2, the J gene TRBJ2-1, with 12 bases that match TRBD2. The CDR3 runs 15 residues. Looked up from germline, CDR1 is SGHTA and CDR2 is FQGNSA. J was trimmed by 2 bases and V by 5 bases; bases with no gene match: 1.

This rearrangement joins TRBV4-1 to TRBJ1-2, with TRBD1 identical over 9 bases. The CDR3 totals 17 residues. The germline V gene encodes CDR1 MGHRA and CDR2 YSYEKL. With V trimmed by 2 bases and J by 0 bases, 7 bases remained unmatched. The CDR3 sequence: CASSQRVGTGPNYGYTF. CDR3 nucleotides: TGCGCCAGCAGCCAAAGGGTCGGGACAGGGCCTAACTATGGCTACACCTTC.

This chain joins TRBV7-2 and TRBJ1-5; D call uncertain. The germline gives CDR1 SGHTA, CDR2 FQGNSA. CDR3 length equals 13 residues. V lost 4 bases to trimming and J lost 1 base, with 5 bases between them. CDR3 sequence: CASSYMSNQPQHF. The CDR3 DNA reads TGTGCCAGCAGCTACATGAGCAATCAGCCCCAGCATTTT.

The chain links TRBV25-1 to TRBJ2-1, with a tentative D call TRBD1 (5 bases). Deletions cut 6 bases from V and 9 bases from J, with 15 bases between. The CDR3 length is 13 residues. In germline, CDR1 is MGHDK, CDR2 SYGVNS. The CDR3 loop is CASRQVNDGEQFF. The CDR3 nucleotides are TGTGCCAGCAGACAGGTCAACGATGGTGAGCAGTTCTTC. Looking up the rest from reference TRBV25-1 and TRBJ2-1 gives the full variable domain: EADIYQTPRYLVIGTGKKITLECSQTMGHDKMYWYQQDPGMELHLIHYSYGVNSTEKGDLSSESTVSRIRTEHFPLTLESARPSHTSQYLCASRQVNDGEQFFGPGTRLTVL.

The chain joins TRBV18 to TRBJ2-5; the D is unclear. This CDR3 contains 15 residues. Trimming left V 4 bases short and J 3 bases short, with 15 bases between. Germline loops: CDR1 KGHSH, CDR2 LQKENI. DNA of the CDR3: TGTGCCAGCTCACTCCATCAGGTTGTTGAAGAGACCCAGTACTTC. This encodes CASSLHQVVEETQYF.

The chain carries TRBV15 and TRBJ1-5; the D gene is possibly TRBD1 (6 bases). Germline CDR1 reads LNHNV; CDR2 reads YYDKDF (reference sequence). Trimming left V 1 base short and J 10 bases short, with 17 bases between. The CDR3 loop spans 15 amino acids. CDR3 sequence: CATSRGSGTQRPQHF. The CDR3 region has the DNA TGTGCCACCAGCAGAGGTTCAGGGACACAACGTCCCCAGCATTTT.

The CDR3 region is CASSLWRDPYEQYF. The CDR3 nucleotides are TGTGCCAGCAGTTTATGGCGGGACCCCTACGAGCAGTACTTC. The chain uses TRBV27 and TRBJ2-7; TRBD2 might be the D (6 bases). The V end was cut by 1 base, the J end by 2 bases, with 9 bases between. Germline CDR1 MNHEY, CDR2 SMNVEV (reference sequence). This CDR3 contains 14 residues.

The gene calls are TRBV28 and TRBJ2-1, with 10 bases identical to TRBD2. Germline V gene sequence: CDR1 MDHEN, CDR2 SYDVKM. The CDR3 has 15 residues. V was pared by 7 bases and J by 2 bases, with 5 bases of the junction left unmatched. The CDR3 protein is CASTPSGSTYNEQFF. The CDR3 nucleotides are TGTGCCAGCACTCCTAGCGGGAGTACCTACAATGAGCAGTTCTTC.

The rearrangement links TRBV18 to TRBJ1-2; D remains unclear. The germline gives CDR1 KGHSH, CDR2 LQKENI. The CDR3 length is 15 residues. The germline V and J ends were trimmed by 3 bases and 0 bases, with 11 bases remaining between them. The CDR3 protein is CASSPASPTNYGYTF. In DNA, the CDR3 is TGTGCCAGCTCACCCGCGTCTCCTACTAACTATGGCTACACCTTC. Based on the CDR3 plus reference TRBV18 and TRBJ1-2, the full variable domain is NAGVMQNPRHLVRRRGQEARLRCSPMKGHSHVYWYRQLPEEGLKFMVYLQKENIIDESGMPKERFSAEFPKEGPSILRIQQVVRGDSAAYFCASSPASPTNYGYTFGSGTRLTVV.

The chain is built from TRBV7-2 and TRBJ2-7; D is unclear. CDR1 SGHTA and CDR2 FQGNSA come from the germline V gene. The CDR3 is made up of 15 amino acids. V was cut by 5 bases and J by 5 bases, with 19 bases left in between. CDR3 coding DNA: TGTGCCAGCAGCCGCATAAGTCCCAGCCCCCACGAGCAGTACTTC. Protein product: CASSRISPSPHEQYF.

This chain links TRBV19 with TRBJ1-2; 8 bases are shared with TRBD1. The CDR3 covers 16 residues. V lost 4 bases, J lost 2 bases, and 9 bases stayed unmatched. Germline V gene sequence: CDR1 LNHDA, CDR2 SQIVND (reference sequence). The CDR3 DNA reads TGTGCCAGTAGTAGAGGATGGACAGGGAGGAACTATGGCTACACCTTC. It codes for CASSRGWTGRNYGYTF. Full variable domain (missing parts from reference TRBV19 and TRBJ1-2): DGGITQSPKYLFRKEGQNVTLSCEQNLNHDAMYWYRQDPGQGLRLIYYSQIVNDFQKGDIAEGYSVSREKKESFPLTVTSAQKNPTAFYLCASSRGWTGRNYGYTFGSGTRLTVV.

The chain combines TRBV30 with TRBJ1-1, with D unresolved. The CDR3 is 12 residues long. Germline V gives CDR1 GTSNPN, CDR2 SVGIG (reference sequence). V lost 3 bases and J lost 2, with 7 bases in between. The CDR3 spells CAWRWSNTEAFF. In DNA, the CDR3 is TGTGCCTGGAGGTGGAGCAACACTGAAGCTTTCTTT.

The chain uses TRBV10-1 and TRBJ2-1; tentatively, D is TRBD2 (6 bases). CDR3 length: 16 residues. The germline gives CDR1 WNHNN, CDR2 SYGVQD (reference sequence). V shed 5 bases and J shed 2 bases, with 16 bases lying between them. The CDR3 sequence is CASSSIAAGPYNEQFF. CDR3 DNA sequence: TGCGCCAGCAGTTCCATAGCGGCAGGCCCCTACAATGAGCAGTTCTTC.

This chain links TRBV19 with TRBJ2-2, with 8 bases that match TRBD2. CDR1 and CDR2 (germline): LNHDA, SQIVND (reference sequence). After removal of 6 bases from V and 1 base from J, the junction contained 10 bases not matched to a gene. The CDR3 extends over 17 amino acids. The CDR3 DNA reads TGTGCCAGTAGCGCGACTGGGACTAGGCAGAACACCGGGGAGCTGTTTTTT. As protein: CASSATGTRQNTGELFF.

The chain links TRBV7-9 to TRBJ2-5; D not resolved. This CDR3 comprises 12 residues. V lost 5 bases, J lost 4 bases, and 8 bases lay in between. Germline V gene data show CDR1 as SEHNR and CDR2 as FQNEAQ (reference sequence). The CDR3 DNA follows: TGTGCCAGCAGCCCGGACGGAGAGACCCAGTACTTC. Its translation: CASSPDGETQYF.

The chain recombines TRBV7-2 with TRBJ1-5; perhaps TRBD1 as D (5 bases). The CDR3 length is 16 residues. Trimming shortened V by 4 bases and J by 5 bases, and 18 bases separated the two germline ends. Germline assignment: CDR1 SGHTA and CDR2 FQGNSA. The CDR3: CASSYRGGGADQPQHF. The CDR3 bases are TGTGCCAGCAGCTACCGCGGTGGGGGTGCGGATCAGCCCCAGCATTTT.

V usage is TRBV2 and J usage is TRBJ1-6; 7 bases are shared with TRBD1. The junction had 7 bases not matched to a gene; V was cut back by 4 bases and J by 7 bases. Germline CDR1 SNHLY, CDR2 FYNNEI. The CDR3 is 15 residues long. The CDR3 region is CASSGWTGGNSPLHF. CDR3 sequence (DNA): TGTGCCAGCAGTGGCTGGACAGGCGGGAATTCACCCCTCCACTTT.

The V and J genes are TRBV28 and TRBJ2-7; 8 bases are shared with TRBD2. V shed 9 bases, J shed 4 bases, and the junction held 8 bases outside the gene matches. This CDR3 has 13 amino acids. The germline gives CDR1 MDHEN, CDR2 SYDVKM. CDR3 loop: CASTGREVYEQYF. The CDR3 nucleotides are TGTGCCAGTACGGGGCGGGAGGTATACGAGCAGTACTTC.

The CDR3 spells CASSPPRAGAGELFF. The CDR3 nucleotides are TGTGCCAGCAGCCCCCCCCGGGCCGGAGCCGGGGAGCTGTTTTTT. The gene calls are TRBV7-9 and TRBJ2-2; D gene uncertain. Trimming removed 5 bases from V and 6 bases from J, with 16 bases in between. In germline, CDR1 is SEHNR, CDR2 FQNEAQ (reference sequence). The CDR3 covers 15 residues.